A selection of T cell receptor beta chains follows, all from one sample in a study of patients and donors after allogeneic stem cell transplantation. TCRdb ran MiXCR on the RT-PCR reads and lists one entry per CDR3 protein. The table has 900,000 to 1,000,000 distinct CDR3 sequences, roughly 18% seen once; the top ten hold roughly 6%. Source material: blood, either unsorted or a sorted T cell fraction (not recorded which). All receptors derive from a human donor who was either an allogeneic HSCT recipient or a stem cell or donor lymphocyte infusion donor (not recorded which). It is not recorded whose cells these are; they may come from a transplant donor. CDR3s include the opening cysteine and the closing phenylalanine or tryptophan. The D gene is left open where the match is weak. Clone size is not always given. Where it is, it says once, few, many or a class for expanded clones.

clone_size j_call d_call v_call cdr3_nt cdr3_aa
few TRBJ2-2 . TRBV5-1 TGCGCCAGCAGCGGGCTGCTGAACACCGGGGAGCTGTTTTTT CASSGLLNTGELFF
. TRBJ2-6 TRBD1 TRBV4-1 TGCGCCAGCAGCCAAGAAATCCCGGGACAGTCGGGCAGGGGGGCCAACGTCCTGACTTTC CASSQEIPGQSGRGANVLTF
few TRBJ2-7 . TRBV29-1 TGCAGCGTTGAAGGTAGGGGCAGGGGCTCCCGAAGCGGCGAGCAGTACTTC CSVEGRGRGSRSGEQYF
. TRBJ2-2 . TRBV14 TGTGCCAGCAGCCAAGTAGATCCCGGGGAGCTGTTTTTT CASSQVDPGELFF
few TRBJ2-2 . TRBV6-5 TGTGCCAGCAGTTACCAATACACCGGGGAGCTGTTTTTT CASSYQYTGELFF
. TRBJ2-2 . TRBV7-9 TGTGCCAGCAGCCCGGCGGGCCACGGGGAGCTGTTTTTT CASSPAGHGELFF
. TRBJ2-3 . TRBV29-1 TGCAGCGTTCTCCTAAAAACAGATACGCAGTATTTT CSVLLKTDTQYF
few TRBJ1-3 . TRBV5-1 TGCGCCAGCAGCTTGGCCCCAGGAGGAGACGGAAACACCATATATTTT CASSLAPGGDGNTIYF
. TRBJ2-2 . TRBV6-1 TGTGCCAGCAGTGAACCGCTAGGGTCGGGCTCCGGGGAGCTGTTTTTT CASSEPLGSGSGELFF
. TRBJ1-2 TRBD1 TRBV20-1 TGCAGTGCTATCAAGGGGGCGGACTATGGCTACACCTTC CSAIKGADYGYTF
. TRBJ1-1 . TRBV6-1 TGTGCCAGCCAGCGATGGGGCTGGAACACTGAAGCTTTCTTT CASQRWGWNTEAFF
few TRBJ1-1 . TRBV5-6 TGTGCCAGCAGCTGGGGGGGGGCTTCGGGGCAGAACACTGAAGCTTTCTTT CASSWGGASGQNTEAFF
few TRBJ1-5 . TRBV25-1 TGTGCCAGCAGCCCGTCCGGGACTTCGATTAATCAGCCCCAGCATTTT CASSPSGTSINQPQHF
few TRBJ1-5 . TRBV4-1 TGCGCCAGCAGCCAAGCAGGGTCTCGACAGCCCCAGCATTTT CASSQAGSRQPQHF
few TRBJ1-5 TRBD1 TRBV20-1 TGCAGTTCACCTGGGGGGACAGGGTCCCCTCGCAGGAATCAGCCCCAGCATTTT CSSPGGTGSPRRNQPQHF
few TRBJ2-1 . TRBV20-1 TGCAGTGCGCCTACTACCATCATAGCGGATGAGCAGTTCTTC CSAPTTIIADEQFF
. TRBJ2-7 . TRBV30 TGTGCCTGGAGTGTACGAGCGGCGAGGTCCTACGAGCAGTACTTC CAWSVRAARSYEQYF
. TRBJ1-1 TRBD1 TRBV2 TGTGCCAGCAGGGACAGGGGACGGGCTGAAGCTTTCTTT CASRDRGRAEAFF
. TRBJ2-7 TRBD1 TRBV12-3/TRBV12-4 TGTGCCAGCAGGACCGGACAGGGGTCCTACGAGCAGTACTTC CASRTGQGSYEQYF
. TRBJ1-2 . TRBV6-1 TGTGCCAGCAGTCCCAGGGCATTGGATGGCTACACCTTC CASSPRALDGYTF
few TRBJ2-7 . TRBV12-5 TGTGCTAGTGGTTTGATTTTCATGGCGGAACCCTACGAGCAGTACTTC CASGLIFMAEPYEQYF
few TRBJ2-2 . TRBV25-1 TGTGCCAGCAGTGAAACGCCCAGGGCCGGGGAGCTGTTTTTT CASSETPRAGELFF
many TRBJ1-1 TRBD1 TRBV10-3 TGTGCCATCAAATCGGACAGGGGCGGAACTGAAGCTTTCTTT CAIKSDRGGTEAFF